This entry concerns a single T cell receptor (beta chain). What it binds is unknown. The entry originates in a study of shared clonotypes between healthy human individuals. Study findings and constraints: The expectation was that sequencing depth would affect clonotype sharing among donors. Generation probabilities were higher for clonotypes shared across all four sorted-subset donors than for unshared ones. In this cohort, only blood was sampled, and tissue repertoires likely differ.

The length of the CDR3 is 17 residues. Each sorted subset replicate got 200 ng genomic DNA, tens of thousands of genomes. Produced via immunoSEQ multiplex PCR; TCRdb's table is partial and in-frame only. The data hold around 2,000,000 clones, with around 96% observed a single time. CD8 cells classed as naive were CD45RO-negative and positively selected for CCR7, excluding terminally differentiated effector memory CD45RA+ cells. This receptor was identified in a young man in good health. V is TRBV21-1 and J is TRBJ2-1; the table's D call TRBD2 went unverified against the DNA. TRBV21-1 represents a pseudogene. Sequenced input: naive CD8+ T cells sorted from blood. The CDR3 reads CASSKALRIAGGNEQFF. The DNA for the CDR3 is TGTGCCAGCAGCAAAGCGCTGAGGATAGCGGGGGGAAATGAGCAGTTCTTC.